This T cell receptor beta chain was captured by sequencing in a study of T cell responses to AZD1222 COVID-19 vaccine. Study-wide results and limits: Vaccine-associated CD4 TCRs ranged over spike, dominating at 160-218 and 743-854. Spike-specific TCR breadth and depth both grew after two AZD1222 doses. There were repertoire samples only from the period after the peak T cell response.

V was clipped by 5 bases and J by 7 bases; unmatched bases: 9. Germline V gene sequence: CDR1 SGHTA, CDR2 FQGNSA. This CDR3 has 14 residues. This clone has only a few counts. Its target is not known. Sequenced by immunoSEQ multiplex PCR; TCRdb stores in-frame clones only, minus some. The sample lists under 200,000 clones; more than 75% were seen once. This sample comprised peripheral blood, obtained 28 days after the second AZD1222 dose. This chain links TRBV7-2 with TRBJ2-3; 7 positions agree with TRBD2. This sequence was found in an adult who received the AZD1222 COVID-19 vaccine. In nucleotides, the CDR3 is TGTGCCAGCAGCCCCCCGGGGGGTTGGTATACGCAGTATTTT. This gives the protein CASSPPGGWYTQYF.